The entry below describes one T cell receptor beta chain. This sample is part of a study of control samples from healthy donors and cancer patients. Here immunoSEQ multiplex PCR was the method, and the copy in TCRdb shows in-frame clones only, minus some. The sample comprises about 170,000 clones, 80% to 95% of which are singletons, and over 4% rests with the top ten. V gave up 3 bases and J gave up 4 bases; unmatched junction bases: 3. The CDR3 is 14 residues long. Looked up from germline, CDR1 is SGDLS and CDR2 is YYNGEE. The chain combines TRBV9 with TRBJ1-1; TRBD1 matches at 10 bases. Sequencing was done on a sample of blood. The clonotype comes from a woman aged 55-70 years in good health. This CDR3 is CASSERQGATEAFF. As DNA, the CDR3 is TGTGCCAGCAGCGAACGACAGGGGGCCACTGAAGCTTTCTTT.